One sample yielded the 15 T cell receptor beta chains listed below, sequenced in a study of untreated major depressive disorder (dated by TCRdb to the late 2010s). Libraries were built with the immunoSEQ multiplex PCR assay. Imported from immuneACCESS, the table was reduced by TCRdb to in-frame sequences with V and J called. These copies leave out some clones; in studies compared against another copy, an unresolved V gene accounts for under half, and the cause of the remainder is not known. The sample table holds about 21,000 clones, of which approximately 89% were seen once. The ten most abundant clones make up around 0.45% of the sample. Sequences were obtained from CD4+ T cells from PBMCs. Every receptor here comes from a woman aged 35 to 49 in good health.

This clone appeared a few times. V gene TRBV2 combines with J gene TRBJ1-2, with 7 bases that match TRBD1. Germline-derived CDR1 and CDR2 are SNHLY and FYNNEI. Trimming at V came to 4 bases and at J to 4 bases, leaving 3 bases not matched to a gene. The CDR3 extends over 13 amino acids. The CDR3 nucleotides are TGTGCCAGCAGTGGACAGGGAGGCTATGGCTACACCTTC. Translating gives CASSGQGGYGYTF.

This chain links TRBV30 with TRBJ1-1; D might be TRBD1 (5 bases). The germline CDR1 and CDR2 sequences are GTSNPN and SVGIG (reference sequence). The CDR3 has 11 amino acids. Trimming removed 0 bases from V and 10 bases from J, with 9 bases in between. The CDR3 loop reads CAWSVGVGAFF. For the CDR3, the DNA is TGTGCCTGGAGTGTGGGGGTAGGAGCTTTCTTT.

This clone was counted once. The V call is TRBV29-1, the J call TRBJ1-1; D perhaps matches TRBD1 (6 bases). This CDR3 spans 14 amino acids. Trimming shortened V by 1 base and J by 6 bases, and 15 bases separated the two germline ends. Germline V CDR1 and CDR2: SQVTM, ANQGSEA. The CDR3 spells CSVEVQGKPPEAFF. The CDR3 bases are TGCAGCGTTGAAGTCCAGGGGAAGCCGCCTGAAGCTTTCTTT.

This clone has a single count. The V call is TRBV4-1, the J call TRBJ2-2, with D unclear. V was shortened by 4 bases and J by 9 bases, with 12 bases between the two germline ends. CDR1 is MGHRA and CDR2 is YSYEKL in the germline V gene. This CDR3 contains 13 residues. CDR3 residues: CASSLRTNWELFF. The CDR3 nucleotides read TGCGCCAGCAGCCTCCGGACGAACTGGGAGCTGTTTTTT.

The rearrangement links TRBV25-1 to TRBJ1-1; D is perhaps TRBD1 (5 bases). This CDR3 has 12 amino acids. Germline CDR1 and CDR2: MGHDK and SYGVNS. Trimming cost V 1 base and J 11 bases, with 11 bases left between them. CDR3 DNA: TGTGCCAGCAGTGAATCTAGGGGAGTGGCTTTCTTT. It translates to CASSESRGVAFF.

This clone was recorded once. The J gene is TRBJ1-1, the V gene TRBV7-8, with a weak D call TRBD1 (5 bases). The germline V gene has CDR1 SGHVS and CDR2 FQNEAQ. This CDR3 region has 13 residues. V gave up 5 bases and J gave up 11 bases, with 18 bases separating them. The CDR3 protein is CASSLQVFGDAFF. CDR3 nucleotide sequence: TGTGCCAGCAGCCTACAGGTCTTCGGGGACGCTTTCTTT.

The V gene is TRBV5-1, the J gene TRBJ2-7; the D gene is possibly TRBD1 (5 bases). CDR1 is SGHRS, CDR2 YFSETQ, per germline. The CDR3 contains 13 residues. V lost 2 bases, J lost 4 bases, and 10 bases lay in between. The CDR3 bases are TGCGCCAGCAGCTTCAATTCAGGGTACGAGCAGTACGTC. Translation gives CASSFNSGYEQYV.

The chain has TRBV5-6 and TRBJ2-3; D gene uncertain. Germline CDR1 SGHDT, CDR2 YYEEEE. The CDR3 is made up of 15 amino acids. V shed 0 bases and J shed 2 bases, with 10 bases lying between them. DNA of the CDR3: TGTGCCAGCAGCTTGGTAGGTCAGGTCACAGATACGCAGTATTTT. This gives the protein CASSLVGQVTDTQYF.

Here the CDR3 DNA reads TGTGCTAGGAACGAACCACTGTTTTTT. Translating gives CARNEPLFF. The rearrangement uses TRBV27 and TRBJ1-4, with D unresolved. CDR3 length equals 9 residues. Germline CDR1 MNHEY, CDR2 SMNVEV (reference sequence).

The rearrangement uses TRBV19 and TRBJ1-2, with TRBD1 matching over 8 bases. Germline V CDR1 and CDR2: LNHDA, SQIVND (reference sequence). Trimming removed 10 bases from V and 2 bases from J; junction bases left unmatched: 9. CDR3 length: 14 residues. CDR3: CATHGQGGNYGYTF. In DNA, the CDR3 is TGTGCCACCCACGGACAGGGTGGGAACTATGGCTACACCTTC.

The V gene is TRBV6-1, the J gene TRBJ2-5; no clear D. The germline CDR1 and CDR2 sequences are MNHNS and SASEGT. This CDR3 contains 10 residues. Trimming removed 1 base at V and 6 bases at J, with 0 bases between. The CDR3 DNA reads as TGTGCCAGCAGTGAAGAGACCCAGTACTTC. Translated: CASSEETQYF.

The V call is TRBV25-1, the J call TRBJ2-2; D possibly corresponds to TRBD1 (5 bases). Germline CDR1 reads MGHDK; CDR2 reads SYGVNS. Trimming removed 1 base from V and 3 bases from J, with 9 bases in between. The CDR3 covers 15 residues. The DNA of the CDR3 is TGTGCCAGCAGTGAATTGGGCAGGGACACCGGGGAGCTGTTTTTT. This gives the protein CASSELGRDTGELFF.

The chain employs TRBV5-6 and TRBJ2-7; TRBD1 aligns across 8 bases. The CDR3 is made up of 14 amino acids. The germline V gene has CDR1 SGHDT and CDR2 YYEEEE. Germline trimming cut 4 bases from V and 0 bases from J; bases unmatched to any gene: 3. In DNA form, the CDR3 reads TGTGCCAGCAGCCGGACAGGGAGCTCCTACGAGCAGTACGTC. Translated: CASSRTGSSYEQYV.

This chain connects TRBV2 to TRBJ1-2; D is uncertain. The CDR3 is made up of 16 amino acids. V was shortened by 2 bases and J by 0 bases, with 13 bases between the two germline ends. The germline gives CDR1 SNHLY, CDR2 FYNNEI. DNA for the CDR3: TGTGCCAGCAGTGAAAGTTTACAGAGCGCTAACTATGGCTACACCTTC. This translates into CASSESLQSANYGYTF.

The V call is TRBV28, the J call TRBJ1-5; possibly TRBD1 for D (5 bases). The germline V and J ends were trimmed by 7 bases and 3 bases, with 10 bases remaining between them. The CDR3 is 13 residues long. Germline V gene sequence: CDR1 MDHEN, CDR2 SYDVKM. CDR3 DNA: TGTGCCAGCACCGGACACCTCAATCAGCCCCAGCATTTT. Translation gives CASTGHLNQPQHF.